This TCR beta chain emerged from a study of graft-versus-host responses after intestinal transplantation. Study overall: The transplants performed in recipients were multivisceral, liver-intestinal, or isolated intestinal. Following induction with anti-thymocyte globulin, all recipients were given tacrolimus and steroids for approximately 3 years.

Details on this clone: Its antigen is currently unknown.

The CDR3 runs to 16 residues. The germline V gene encodes CDR1 LNHDA and CDR2 SQIVND (reference sequence). Trimming at V came to 3 bases and at J to 4 bases, leaving 7 bases not matched to a gene. TCRdb's table, derived via immunoSEQ multiplex PCR, lists solely in-frame clones and lacks some. The sample gives 85,000 to 100,000 clones, approximately 94% of which show up once; 2% to 2.5% is in the top ten. Study-level points and caveats: Early post-transplant falls in HvG clones accompanied the peak levels of circulating GvH clones.

This sequence originates from a human donor who received an intestinal transplant. The V call is TRBV19, the J call TRBJ2-1; 9 positions agree with TRBD2. Here the sequenced sample was unstimulated CD8+ T cells sorted from spleen or lymph node cells, taken before intestinal transplant. The CDR3 sequence: CASSISGGPLYNEQFF. CDR3 coding DNA: TGTGCCAGTAGTATCAGCGGGGGGCCCCTGTACAATGAGCAGTTCTTC.